Following are 3 T cell receptor beta chains from one sample sequenced in a study of T cell changes during pregnancy in multiple sclerosis. Using immunoSEQ multiplex PCR, the repertoire was profiled, and TCRdb retains in-frame clones only, with some absent. The data show 89,000 or so clones, around 93% seen once. The specimen comprised PBMCs, sampled in the first trimester of pregnancy. The receptors stem from a female donor in good health, serving as a control in a pregnancy study. Some clones in this sample may be carry-over from other donors' samples.

The chain uses TRBV4-1 and TRBJ2-2; 13 bases match TRBD2. From germline, CDR1 is MGHRA and CDR2 YSYEKL. V was clipped by 1 base and J by 7 bases; unmatched bases: 9. This CDR3 spans 18 amino acids. CDR3 region: CASSQAPPGTSGVGELFF. CDR3 nucleotide sequence: TGCGCCAGCAGCCAAGCCCCCCCCGGGACTAGCGGGGTCGGGGAGCTGTTTTTT.

The V gene is TRBV7-9, the J gene TRBJ2-5, with a weak D call TRBD1 (6 bases). From germline, CDR1 is SEHNR and CDR2 FQNEAQ (reference sequence). The CDR3 spans 14 residues. Trimming left V 2 bases short and J 5 bases short, with 12 bases between. The CDR3 bases are TGTGCCAGCAGCTTAAATTGGGGGCGTGAGACCCAGTACTTC. This translates into CASSLNWGRETQYF.

This clone showed up just once. The chain has TRBV28 and TRBJ1-2; D remains unclear. Per the germline V gene, CDR1 is MDHEN and CDR2 is SYDVKM. The CDR3 loop spans 12 amino acids. V was trimmed by 10 bases and J by 6 bases, leaving 15 bases between them. In DNA, the CDR3 is TGTGCCACCGCCCTAAAGAGGGATGGCTACACCTTC. Amino acid sequence: CATALKRDGYTF.